The T cell receptor (beta chain) described here comes from a study of blood T cell repertoires in COVID-19. For the study at large: Specimens from acute and convalescent COVID-19 originated in the United States, Italy and Spain.

Assay used: immunoSEQ multiplex PCR; TCRdb lists only in-frame clones, some missing. The table shows roughly 500,000 clones, with approximately 92% occurring only once. V was pared by 6 bases and J by 5 bases, with 11 bases between. The germline V gene has CDR1 MRHNA and CDR2 SNTAGT. The CDR3 runs to 14 residues. This chain connects TRBV6-4 to TRBJ1-6; TRBD1 might be the D (5 bases). This clonotype was sampled from a young man with COVID-19, enrolled during active disease. What was sequenced was peripheral blood. The CDR3 sequence: CASSRDLDNSPLHF. The CDR3, as DNA: TGTGCCAGCAGCCGGGACTTAGATAATTCACCCCTCCACTTT.